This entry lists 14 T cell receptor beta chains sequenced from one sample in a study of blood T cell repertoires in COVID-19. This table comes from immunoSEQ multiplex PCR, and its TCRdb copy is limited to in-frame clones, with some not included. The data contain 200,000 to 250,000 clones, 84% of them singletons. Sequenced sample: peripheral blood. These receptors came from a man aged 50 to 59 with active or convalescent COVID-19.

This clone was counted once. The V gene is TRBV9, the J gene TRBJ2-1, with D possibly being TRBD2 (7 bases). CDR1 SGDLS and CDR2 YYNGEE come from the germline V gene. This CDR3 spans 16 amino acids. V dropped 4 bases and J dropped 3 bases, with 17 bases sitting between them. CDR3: CASSWGGSKYYNEQFF. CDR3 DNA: TGTGCCAGCAGCTGGGGGGGCTCTAAATACTACAATGAGCAGTTCTTC.

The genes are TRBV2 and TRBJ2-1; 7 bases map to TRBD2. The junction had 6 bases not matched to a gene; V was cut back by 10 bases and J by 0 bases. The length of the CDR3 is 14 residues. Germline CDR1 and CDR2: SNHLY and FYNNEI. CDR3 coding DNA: TGTGCCAATTCAGCGGGGTACTCCTACAATGAGCAGTTCTTC. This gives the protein CANSAGYSYNEQFF. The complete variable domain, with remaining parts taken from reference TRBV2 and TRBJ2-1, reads EPEVTQTPSHQVTQMGQEVILRCVPISNHLYFYWYRQILGQKVEFLVSFYNNEISEKSEIFDDQFSVERPDGSNFTLKIRSTKLEDSAMYFCANSAGYSYNEQFFGPGTRLTVL.

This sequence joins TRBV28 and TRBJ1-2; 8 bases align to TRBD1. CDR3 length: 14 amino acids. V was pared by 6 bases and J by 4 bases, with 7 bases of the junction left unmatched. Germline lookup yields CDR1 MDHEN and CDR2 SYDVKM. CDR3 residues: CASRLSGTGYGYTF. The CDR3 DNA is TGTGCCAGCAGGCTCTCCGGGACAGGCTATGGCTACACCTTC.

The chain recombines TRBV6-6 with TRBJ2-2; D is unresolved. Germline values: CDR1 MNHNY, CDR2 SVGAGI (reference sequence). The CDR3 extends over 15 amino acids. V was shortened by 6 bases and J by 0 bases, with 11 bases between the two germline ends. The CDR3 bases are TGTGCCAGCAGCCTCGGTATAACGAACACCGGGGAGCTGTTTTTT. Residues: CASSLGITNTGELFF.

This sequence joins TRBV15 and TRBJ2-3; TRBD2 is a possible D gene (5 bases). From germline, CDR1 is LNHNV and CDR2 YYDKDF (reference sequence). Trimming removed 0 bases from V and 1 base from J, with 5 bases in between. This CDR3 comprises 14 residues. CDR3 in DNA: TGTGCCACCAGCAGAGAAGCGGGCACAGATACGCAGTATTTT. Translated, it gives CATSREAGTDTQYF.

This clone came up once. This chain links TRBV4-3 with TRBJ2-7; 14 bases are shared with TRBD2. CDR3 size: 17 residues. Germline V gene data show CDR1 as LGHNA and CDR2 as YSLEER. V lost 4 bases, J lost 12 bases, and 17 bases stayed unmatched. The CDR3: CASSLSLFGLAGGRTYF. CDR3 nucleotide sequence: TGCGCCAGCAGCCTATCCCTCTTCGGACTAGCGGGAGGTAGGACGTACTTC.

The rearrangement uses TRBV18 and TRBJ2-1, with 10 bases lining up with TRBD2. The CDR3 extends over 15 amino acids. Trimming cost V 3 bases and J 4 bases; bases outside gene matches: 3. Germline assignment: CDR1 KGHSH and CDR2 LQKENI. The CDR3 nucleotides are TGTGCCAGCTCACCGCCGGGACTAGCGTACAATGAGCAGTTCTTC. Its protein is CASSPPGLAYNEQFF.

DNA for the CDR3: TGTGCCAGCAGCTTAGCCCCCGGGACTAGCGAACAGGAAGCCTACAATGAGCAGTTCTTC. This translates into CASSLAPGTSEQEAYNEQFF. This chain uses TRBV7-8 with TRBJ2-1; TRBD2 aligns across 10 bases. Germline V gene data show CDR1 as SGHVS and CDR2 as FQNEAQ. The CDR3 is 20 residues long. V dropped 0 bases and J dropped 2; count of bases not matched to a gene: 13.

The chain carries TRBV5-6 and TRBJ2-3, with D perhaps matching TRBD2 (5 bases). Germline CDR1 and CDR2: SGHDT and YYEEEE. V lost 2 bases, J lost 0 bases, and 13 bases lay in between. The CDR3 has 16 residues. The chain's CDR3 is CASSLYAGSSTDTQYF. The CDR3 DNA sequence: TGTGCCAGCAGCTTATATGCGGGTTCTAGCACAGATACGCAGTATTTT.

CDR3 nucleotides: TGTGCCTGGAGTGTAGAACAGAACACTGAAGCTTTCTTT. This codes for CAWSVEQNTEAFF. V and J are TRBV30 and TRBJ1-1; no reliable D call. V lost 0 bases, J lost 1 base, and 6 bases lay in between. CDR1 GTSNPN and CDR2 SVGIG come from the germline V gene (reference sequence). CDR3 length: 13 residues.

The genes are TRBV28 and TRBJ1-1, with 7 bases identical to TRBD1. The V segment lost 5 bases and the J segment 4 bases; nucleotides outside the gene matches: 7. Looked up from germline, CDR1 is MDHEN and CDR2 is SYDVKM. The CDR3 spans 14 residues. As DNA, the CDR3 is TGTGCCAGCAGTCTCCAACAGGGGTTCACTGAAGCTTTCTTT. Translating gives CASSLQQGFTEAFF.

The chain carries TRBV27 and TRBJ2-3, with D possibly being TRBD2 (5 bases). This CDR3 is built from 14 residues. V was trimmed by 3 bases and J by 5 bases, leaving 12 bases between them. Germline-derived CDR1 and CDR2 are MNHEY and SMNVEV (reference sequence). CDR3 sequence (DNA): TGTGCCAGCAGTTTGGACTTTGCGTTAGATACGCAGTATTTT. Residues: CASSLDFALDTQYF.

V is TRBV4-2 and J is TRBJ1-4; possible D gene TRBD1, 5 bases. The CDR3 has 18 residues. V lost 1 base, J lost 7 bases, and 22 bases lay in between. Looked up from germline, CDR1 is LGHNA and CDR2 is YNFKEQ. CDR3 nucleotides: TGTGCCAGCAGCCAAGGGGGGAGGGTTCCATCCTCCAGTGAAAAACTGTTTTTT. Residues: CASSQGGRVPSSSEKLFF.

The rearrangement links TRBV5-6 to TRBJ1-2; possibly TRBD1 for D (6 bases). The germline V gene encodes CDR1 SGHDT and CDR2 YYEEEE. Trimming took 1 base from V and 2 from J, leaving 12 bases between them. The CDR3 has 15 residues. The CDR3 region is CASSLPEDSNYGYTF. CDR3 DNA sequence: TGTGCCAGCAGCTTGCCCGAGGACAGCAACTATGGCTACACCTTC.